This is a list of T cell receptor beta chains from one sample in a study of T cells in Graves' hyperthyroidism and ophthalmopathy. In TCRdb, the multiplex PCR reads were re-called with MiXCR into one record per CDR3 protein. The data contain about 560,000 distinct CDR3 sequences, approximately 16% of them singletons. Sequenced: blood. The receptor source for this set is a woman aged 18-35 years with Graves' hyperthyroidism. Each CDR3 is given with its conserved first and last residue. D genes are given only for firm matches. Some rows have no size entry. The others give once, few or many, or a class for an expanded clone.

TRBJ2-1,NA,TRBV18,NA,TGTGCCAGCTCACCAAGCCAAGGCCCTTTTAATAATGAGCAGTTCTTC,CASSPSQGPFNNEQFF
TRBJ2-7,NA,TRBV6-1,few,TGTGCCAGCAGGGGCGGCTCCTACGAGCAGTACTTC,CASRGGSYEQYF
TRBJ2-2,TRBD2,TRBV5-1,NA,TGCGCCAGCAGGACCGCGGGGGGAGGAAACACCGGGGAGCTGTTTTTT,CASRTAGGGNTGELFF
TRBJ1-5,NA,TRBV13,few,TGTGCCAGCAGCACCAGCGGACAGACTAATCAGCCCCAGCATTTT,CASSTSGQTNQPQHF
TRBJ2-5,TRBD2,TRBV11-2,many,TGTGCCAGCAGCTTAGGGCCTAGCGGAGAGACCCAGTACTTC,CASSLGPSGETQYF
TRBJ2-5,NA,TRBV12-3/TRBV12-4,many,TGTGCCAGCAAGCCGGGAGTAAGAGACCCGGTGGGGACGGGGGCCCAGTACTTC,CASKPGVRDPVGTGAQYF
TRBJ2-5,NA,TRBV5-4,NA,TGTGCCAGCAGCCTAATAGCCCTGCAAGAGACCCAGTACTTC,CASSLIALQETQYF
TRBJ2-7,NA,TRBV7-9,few,TGTGCCAGCAGGGGATTCTCCTACGAGCAGTACTTC,CASRGFSYEQYF
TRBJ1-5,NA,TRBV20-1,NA,TGCAGTGCTAGAGATCGACAACTTCAGCCCCAGCATTTT,CSARDRQLQPQHF
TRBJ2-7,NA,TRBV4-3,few,TGCGCCAGCAGCCAAGGGAGGGGGGCCTACGAGCAGTACTTC,CASSQGRGAYEQYF
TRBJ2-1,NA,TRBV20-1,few,TGCAGTGCTAGGCAACCGTACAATGAGCAGTTCTTC,CSARQPYNEQFF
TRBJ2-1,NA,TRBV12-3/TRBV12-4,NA,TGTGCCAGCAGTTTTTTCGATGAGCCGTTCTTC,CASSFFDEPFF
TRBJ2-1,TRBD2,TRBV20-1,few,TGCAGTGCCAACGGGGGGGGGAGCTCCTACAATGAGCAGTTCTTC,CSANGGGSSYNEQFF
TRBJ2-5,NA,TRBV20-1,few,TGCAGTGCTGAGAGAAGGCGGGACACAAAAGAGACCCAGTACTTC,CSAERRRDTKETQYF
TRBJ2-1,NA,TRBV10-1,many,TGCGCCAGCAGTGCCGGCCATTATGAGCAGTTCTTC,CASSAGHYEQFF
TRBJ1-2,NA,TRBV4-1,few,TGCGCCAGCAGCCCTCGGACGACGAACTATGGCTACACCTTC,CASSPRTTNYGYTF
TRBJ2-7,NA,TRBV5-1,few,TGCGCCAGCAGCTTGGTCGACCCTGCGACCTACGAGCAGTACTTC,CASSLVDPATYEQYF
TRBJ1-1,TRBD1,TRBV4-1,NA,TGCGCCAGCAGCCAGGCAGGGGGCCCCACTGAAGCTTTCTTT,CASSQAGGPTEAFF
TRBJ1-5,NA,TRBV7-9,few,TGTGCCAGCAGCTTAACTAAAAATCAGCCCCAGCATTTT,CASSLTKNQPQHF
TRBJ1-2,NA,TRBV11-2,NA,TGTGCCAGCAGCTTCGGACCCGGTATCTACACCTTC,CASSFGPGIYTF
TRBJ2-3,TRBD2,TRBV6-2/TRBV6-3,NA,TGTGCCAGCAGCCGTACGGGGGTTAGCGGGGATCCCACAGATACGCAGTATTTT,CASSRTGVSGDPTDTQYF
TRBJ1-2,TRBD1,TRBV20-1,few,TGCAGTGCTAGAGACATATTTGAGGACAGGGGGTACTCTAACTATGGCTACACCTTC,CSARDIFEDRGYSNYGYTF
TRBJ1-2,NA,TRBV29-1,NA,TGCTTAACCTCGGCCGGAGCTAACTATGGCTACACCTTC,CLTSAGANYGYTF
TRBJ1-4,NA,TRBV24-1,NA,TGTGCCACCAGTGATGTACAGGACGGAAAACTGTTTTTT,CATSDVQDGKLFF
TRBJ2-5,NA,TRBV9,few,TGTGCCAGCAGCGCCTCCCTGGGACATCTTCAAGAGACCCAGTACTTC,CASSASLGHLQETQYF
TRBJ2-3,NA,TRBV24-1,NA,TGTGCCACCAGCGACGTAATGGGGTCTGGGACAGATACGCAGTATTTT,CATSDVMGSGTDTQYF
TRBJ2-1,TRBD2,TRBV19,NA,TGTGCCAGTAGTTCACTGAGTACTAGCGTCGGAAATGAGCAGTTCTTC,CASSSLSTSVGNEQFF
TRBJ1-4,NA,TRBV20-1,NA,TGCAGTGCTAGCGACCTGGGACCTCTCGGAGGGGAAAAACTGTTTTTT,CSASDLGPLGGEKLFF
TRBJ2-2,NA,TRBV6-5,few,TGTGCCAGCAGTTACCCAGCCGGGGAGCTGTTTTTT,CASSYPAGELFF
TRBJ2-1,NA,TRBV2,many,TGTGCCAGCAGTGATCCGGGCTCCTACAATGAGCAGTTCTTC,CASSDPGSYNEQFF
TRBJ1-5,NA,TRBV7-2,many,TGTGCCAGCAGCTTCGCGCCGTCTCGCGATCAGCCCCAGCATTTT,CASSFAPSRDQPQHF
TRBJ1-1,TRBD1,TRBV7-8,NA,TGTGCCAGTAGCGGCAGGGGGGATACTATGAACACTGAAGCTTTCTTT,CASSGRGDTMNTEAFF
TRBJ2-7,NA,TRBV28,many,TGTGCCAGCAGCCTCGGGAGCAATACCTACGAGCAGTACTTC,CASSLGSNTYEQYF
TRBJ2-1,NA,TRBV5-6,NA,TGTGCCAGCAGCTTGAGGATCGGGGGGCTATACAATGAGCAGTTCTTC,CASSLRIGGLYNEQFF
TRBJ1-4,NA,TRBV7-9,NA,TGTGCCAGCGAACTAACAGGCTTCGATGAAAAACTGTTTTTT,CASELTGFDEKLFF
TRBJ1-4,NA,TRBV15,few,TGTGCCACCAGCAAGGGGGGGTTGACTAATGAAAAACTGTTTTTT,CATSKGGLTNEKLFF
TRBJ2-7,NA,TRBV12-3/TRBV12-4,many,TGTGCCAGCTCCCCTGCGGGATTCTACGAGCAGTACTTC,CASSPAGFYEQYF
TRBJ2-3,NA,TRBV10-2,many,TGCGCCAGCAGTGAGTTGGTAGCCGGCACAGATACGCAGTATTTT,CASSELVAGTDTQYF
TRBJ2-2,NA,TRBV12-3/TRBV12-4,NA,TGTGCCAGCAGTTTTTTACCCGGAATCACCGGGGAGCTGTTTTTT,CASSFLPGITGELFF
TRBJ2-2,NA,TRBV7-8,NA,TGTGCCAGCACCCCTTTGGGGGCGCTCACCGGGGAGCTGTTTTTT,CASTPLGALTGELFF
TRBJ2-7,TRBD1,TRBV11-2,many,TGTGCCAGCAGCCCGGGACAGCTCTACGAGCAGTACTTC,CASSPGQLYEQYF
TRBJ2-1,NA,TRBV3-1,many,TGTGCCAGCAGCCGATCGTACTACAATGAGCAGTTCTTC,CASSRSYYNEQFF
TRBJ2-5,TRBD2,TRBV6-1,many,TGTGCCAGCAGTGGGCTAGCGGCCTCGGTGGGGACCCAGTACTTC,CASSGLAASVGTQYF
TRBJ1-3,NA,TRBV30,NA,TGTGCCTGGGGGTCCCAGGGGAGAAACACCATATATTTT,CAWGSQGRNTIYF
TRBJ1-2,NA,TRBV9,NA,TGTGCCAGCAGCCCGTCGGAGGGGGGAGTTAACTATGGCTACACCTTC,CASSPSEGGVNYGYTF
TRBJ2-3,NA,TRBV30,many,TGTGCCTGGAGTGTATCAACGGATACGCAGTATTTT,CAWSVSTDTQYF
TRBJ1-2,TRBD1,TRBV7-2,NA,TGTACCAGCAGCTTATTTCCAGGGGGGAACTATGGCTACACCTTC,CTSSLFPGGNYGYTF
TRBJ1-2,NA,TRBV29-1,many,TGCAGCGTTGAAATCGACGTAGAGTGGGGCTACACCTTC,CSVEIDVEWGYTF